This T cell receptor beta chain was sequenced in a study of T-cell reconstitution after alpha-beta-depleted transplantation in children. Study findings and constraints: About two months after transplant, alpha-beta T cells reportedly came from several hundred expanded graft clones. T cells produced anew were the main source of T-cell counts and diversity one year after transplant.

The TCRbeta library was prepared with unique molecular identifiers. TCRdb reprocessed the PCR reads with MiXCR, giving one entry per CDR3 protein. Of around 500,000 distinct CDR3 sequences listed, about 23% are singletons. This clonotype was observed a few times. Its target is unknown. The germline V and J ends were trimmed by 7 bases and 4 bases, with 5 bases remaining between them. Germline values: CDR1 MNHNY, CDR2 SVGAGI (reference sequence). The CDR3 contains 11 residues. The V gene is TRBV6-6, the J gene TRBJ2-1; D ambiguous. This TCR came from a boy younger than two who had a stem cell transplant for acute myeloid leukemia, so the T cells may come from the graft donor. Sequencing used PBMCs, mostly from graft donor cells, obtained 360 days after TCRalphabeta/CD19-depleted stem cell transplant. The CDR3 nucleotides read TGTGCCAGCACTCAGTACAATGAGCAGTTCTTC. Translation gives CASTQYNEQFF.